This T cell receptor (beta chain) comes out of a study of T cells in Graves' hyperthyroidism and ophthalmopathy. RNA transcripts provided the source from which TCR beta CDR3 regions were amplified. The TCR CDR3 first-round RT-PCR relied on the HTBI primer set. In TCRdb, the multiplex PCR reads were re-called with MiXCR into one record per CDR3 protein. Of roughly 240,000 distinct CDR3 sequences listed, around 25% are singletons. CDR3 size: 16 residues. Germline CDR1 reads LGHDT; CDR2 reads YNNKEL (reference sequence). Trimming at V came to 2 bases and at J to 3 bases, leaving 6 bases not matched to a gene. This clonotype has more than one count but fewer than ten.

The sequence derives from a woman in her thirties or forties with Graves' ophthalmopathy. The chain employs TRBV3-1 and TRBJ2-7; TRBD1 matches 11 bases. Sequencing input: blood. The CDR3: CASSQRAGTGGYEQYF. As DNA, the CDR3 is TGTGCCAGCAGCCAAAGGGCCGGGACAGGGGGCTACGAGCAGTACTTC.